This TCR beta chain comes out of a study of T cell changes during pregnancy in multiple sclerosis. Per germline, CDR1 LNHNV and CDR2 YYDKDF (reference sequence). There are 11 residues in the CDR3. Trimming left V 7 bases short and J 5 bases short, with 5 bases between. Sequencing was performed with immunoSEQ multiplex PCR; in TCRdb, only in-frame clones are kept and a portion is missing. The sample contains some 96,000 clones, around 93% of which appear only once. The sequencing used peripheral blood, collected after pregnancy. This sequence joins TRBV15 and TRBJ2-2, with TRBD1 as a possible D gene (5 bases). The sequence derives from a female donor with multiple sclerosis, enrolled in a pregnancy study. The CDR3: CATKGTGELFF. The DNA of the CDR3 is TGTGCCACCAAGGGGACCGGGGAGCTGTTTTTT.